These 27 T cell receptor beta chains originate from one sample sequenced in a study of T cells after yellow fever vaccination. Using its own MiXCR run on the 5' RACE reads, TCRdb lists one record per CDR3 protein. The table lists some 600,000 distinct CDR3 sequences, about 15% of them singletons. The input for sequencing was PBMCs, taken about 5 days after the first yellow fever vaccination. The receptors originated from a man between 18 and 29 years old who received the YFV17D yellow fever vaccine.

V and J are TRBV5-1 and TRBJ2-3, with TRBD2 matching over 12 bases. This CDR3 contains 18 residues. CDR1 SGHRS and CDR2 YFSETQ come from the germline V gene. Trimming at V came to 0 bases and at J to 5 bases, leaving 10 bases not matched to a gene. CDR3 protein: CASSLAVLLAGGRDTQYF. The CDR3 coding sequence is TGCGCCAGCAGCTTGGCCGTTCTACTAGCGGGGGGCAGAGATACGCAGTATTTT.

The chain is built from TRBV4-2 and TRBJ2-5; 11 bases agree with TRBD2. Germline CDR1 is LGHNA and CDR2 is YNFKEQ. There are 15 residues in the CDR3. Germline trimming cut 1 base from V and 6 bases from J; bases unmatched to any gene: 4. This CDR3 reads CASSQVAGGSKTQYF. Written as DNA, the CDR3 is TGTGCCAGCAGCCAAGTAGCGGGGGGGTCGAAGACCCAGTACTTC.

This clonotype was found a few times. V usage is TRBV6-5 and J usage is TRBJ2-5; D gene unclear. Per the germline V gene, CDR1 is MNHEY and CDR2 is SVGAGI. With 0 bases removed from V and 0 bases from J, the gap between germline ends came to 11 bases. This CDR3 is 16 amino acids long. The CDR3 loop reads CASSYSGRPYQETQYF. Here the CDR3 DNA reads TGTGCCAGCAGTTACTCGGGCAGGCCGTACCAAGAGACCCAGTACTTC.

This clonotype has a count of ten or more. The DNA of the CDR3 is TGTGCCAGCAGCTTGGAGGTGGAGCAGTACTTC. This translates into CASSLEVEQYF. The chain has TRBV5-6 and TRBJ2-7, with unresolved D. This CDR3 contains 11 residues. The ends were cut back, 0 bases at V and 7 bases at J, with 5 bases in the middle. Germline V gene sequence: CDR1 SGHDT, CDR2 YYEEEE.

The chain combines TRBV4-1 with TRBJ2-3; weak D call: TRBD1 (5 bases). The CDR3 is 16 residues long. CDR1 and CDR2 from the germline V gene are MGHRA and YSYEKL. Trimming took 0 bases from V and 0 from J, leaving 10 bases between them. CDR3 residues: CASSQETQASTDTQYF. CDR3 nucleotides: TGCGCCAGCAGCCAAGAAACACAGGCCAGCACAGATACGCAGTATTTT.

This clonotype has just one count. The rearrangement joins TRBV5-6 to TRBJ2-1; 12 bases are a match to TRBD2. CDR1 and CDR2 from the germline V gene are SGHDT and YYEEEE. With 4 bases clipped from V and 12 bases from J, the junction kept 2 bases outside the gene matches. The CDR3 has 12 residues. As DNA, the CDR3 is TGTGCCAGCAGCCCGACTAGCGGGGGGCAGTTCTTC. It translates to CASSPTSGGQFF. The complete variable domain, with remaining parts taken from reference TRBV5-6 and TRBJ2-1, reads DAGVTQSPTHLIKTRGQQVTLRCSPKSGHDTVSWYQQALGQGPQFIFQYYEEEERQRGNFPDRFSGHQFPNYSSELNVNALLLGDSALYLCASSPTSGGQFFGPGTRLTVL.

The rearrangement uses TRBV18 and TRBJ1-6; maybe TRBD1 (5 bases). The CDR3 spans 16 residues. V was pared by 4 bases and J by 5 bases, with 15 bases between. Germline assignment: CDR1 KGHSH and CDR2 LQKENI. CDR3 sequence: CASSQGTAGHNSPLHF. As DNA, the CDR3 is TGTGCCAGCTCACAAGGGACGGCCGGCCATAATTCACCCCTCCACTTT.

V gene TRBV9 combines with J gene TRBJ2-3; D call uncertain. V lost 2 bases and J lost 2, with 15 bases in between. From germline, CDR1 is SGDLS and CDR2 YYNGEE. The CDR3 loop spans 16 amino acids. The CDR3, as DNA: TGTGCCAGCAGCGTCCAGCCGACACCGCCCACAGATACGCAGTATTTT. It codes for CASSVQPTPPTDTQYF. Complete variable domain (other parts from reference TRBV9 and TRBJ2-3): DSGVTQTPKHLITATGQRVTLRCSPRSGDLSVYWYQQSLDQGLQFLIQYYNGEERAKGNILERFSAQQFPDLHSELNLSSLELGDSALYFCASSVQPTPPTDTQYFGPGTRLTVL.

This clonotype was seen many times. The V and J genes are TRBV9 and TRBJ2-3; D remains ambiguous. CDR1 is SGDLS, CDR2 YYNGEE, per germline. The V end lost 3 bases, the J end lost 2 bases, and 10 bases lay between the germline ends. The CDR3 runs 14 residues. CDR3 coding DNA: TGTGCCAGCAGCGGTGGGCTCCTCACAGATACGCAGTATTTT. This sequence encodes CASSGGLLTDTQYF.

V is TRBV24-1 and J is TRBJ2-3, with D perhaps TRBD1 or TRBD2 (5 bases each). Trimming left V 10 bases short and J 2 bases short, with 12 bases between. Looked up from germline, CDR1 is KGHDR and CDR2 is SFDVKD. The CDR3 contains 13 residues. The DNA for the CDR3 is TGTGCCACGGGGACGGCAAACACAGATACGCAGTATTTT. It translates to CATGTANTDTQYF.

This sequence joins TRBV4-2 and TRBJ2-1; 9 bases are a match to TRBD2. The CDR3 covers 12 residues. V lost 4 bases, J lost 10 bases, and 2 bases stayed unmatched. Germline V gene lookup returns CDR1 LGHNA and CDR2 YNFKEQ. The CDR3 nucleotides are TGTGCCAGCAGCCCCCTAGCGGGAGAGCAGTTCTTC. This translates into CASSPLAGEQFF.

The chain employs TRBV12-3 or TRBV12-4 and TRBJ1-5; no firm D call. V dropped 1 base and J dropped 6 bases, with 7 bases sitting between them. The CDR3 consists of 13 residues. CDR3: CASSLDLSQPQHF. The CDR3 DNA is TGTGCCAGCAGTTTAGATCTAAGTCAGCCCCAGCATTTT.

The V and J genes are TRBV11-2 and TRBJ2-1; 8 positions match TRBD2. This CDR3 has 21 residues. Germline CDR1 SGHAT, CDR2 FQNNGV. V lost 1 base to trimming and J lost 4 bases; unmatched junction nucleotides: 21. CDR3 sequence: CASSLVHRGGPGYKGYNEQFF. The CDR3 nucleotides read TGTGCCAGCAGCTTAGTTCACCGCGGGGGGCCGGGGTACAAGGGTTACAATGAGCAGTTCTTC. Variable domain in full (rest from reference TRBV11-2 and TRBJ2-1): EAGVAQSPRYKIIEKRQSVAFWCNPISGHATLYWYQQILGQGPKLLIQFQNNGVVDDSQLPKDRFSAERLKGVDSTLKIQPAKLEDSAVYLCASSLVHRGGPGYKGYNEQFFGPGTRLTVL.

The CDR3 sequence: CATSPGKDWDTQYF. As DNA, the CDR3 is TGTGCCACCAGCCCGGGAAAGGACTGGGATACGCAGTATTTT. This rearrangement joins TRBV24-1 to TRBJ2-3; possible D gene TRBD2, 5 bases. This CDR3 spans 14 amino acids. V dropped 7 bases and J dropped 6 bases, with 16 bases sitting between them. From germline, CDR1 is KGHDR and CDR2 SFDVKD.

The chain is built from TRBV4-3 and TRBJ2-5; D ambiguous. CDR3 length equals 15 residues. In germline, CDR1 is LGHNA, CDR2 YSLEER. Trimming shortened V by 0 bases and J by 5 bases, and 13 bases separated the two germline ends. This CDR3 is CASSQDFGSHETQYF. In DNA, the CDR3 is TGCGCCAGCAGCCAAGATTTCGGTTCCCATGAGACCCAGTACTTC.

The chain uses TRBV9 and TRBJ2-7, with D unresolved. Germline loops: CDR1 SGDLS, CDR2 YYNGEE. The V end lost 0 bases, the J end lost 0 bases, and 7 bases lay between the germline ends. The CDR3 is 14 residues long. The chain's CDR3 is CASSVGIHSYEQYF. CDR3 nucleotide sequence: TGTGCCAGCAGCGTAGGCATCCACTCCTACGAGCAGTACTTC.

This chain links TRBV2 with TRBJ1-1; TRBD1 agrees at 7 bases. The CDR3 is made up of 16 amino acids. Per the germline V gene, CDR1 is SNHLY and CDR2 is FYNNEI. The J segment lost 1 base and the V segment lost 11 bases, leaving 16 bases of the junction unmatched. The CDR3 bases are TGTGCCTCCCAGGGGGTCCCAGGGGCCGGGAACACTGAAGCTTTCTTT. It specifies CASQGVPGAGNTEAFF.

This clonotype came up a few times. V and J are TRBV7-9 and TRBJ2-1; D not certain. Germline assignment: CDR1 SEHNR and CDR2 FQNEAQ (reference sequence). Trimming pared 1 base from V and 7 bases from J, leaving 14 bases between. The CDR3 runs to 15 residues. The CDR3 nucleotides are TGTGCCAGCAGCTTAGGCGGTGGTAATTTGAATGAGCAGTTCTTC. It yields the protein CASSLGGGNLNEQFF.

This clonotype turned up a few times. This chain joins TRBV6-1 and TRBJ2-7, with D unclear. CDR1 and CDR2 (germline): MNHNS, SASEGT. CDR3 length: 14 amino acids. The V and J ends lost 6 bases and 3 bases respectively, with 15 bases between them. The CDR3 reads CASSPDTPVYEQYF. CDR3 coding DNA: TGTGCCAGCAGCCCCGACACCCCAGTCTACGAGCAGTACTTC.

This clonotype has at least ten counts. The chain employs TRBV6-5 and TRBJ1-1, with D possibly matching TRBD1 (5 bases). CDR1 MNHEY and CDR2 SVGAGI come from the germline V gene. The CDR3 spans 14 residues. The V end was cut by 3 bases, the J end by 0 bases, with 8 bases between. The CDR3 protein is CASSYRGLNTEAFF. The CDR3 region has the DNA TGTGCCAGCAGTTATAGGGGTTTGAACACTGAAGCTTTCTTT.

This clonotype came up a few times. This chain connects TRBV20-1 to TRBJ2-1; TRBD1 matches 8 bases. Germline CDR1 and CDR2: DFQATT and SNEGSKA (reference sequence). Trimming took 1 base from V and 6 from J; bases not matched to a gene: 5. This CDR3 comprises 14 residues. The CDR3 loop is CSARAHRGINEQFF. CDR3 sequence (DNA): TGCAGTGCTAGAGCCCACAGGGGGATCAATGAGCAGTTCTTC.

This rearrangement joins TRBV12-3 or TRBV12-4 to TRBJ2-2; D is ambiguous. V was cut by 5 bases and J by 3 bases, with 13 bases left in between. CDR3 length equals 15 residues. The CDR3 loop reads CASSEKAGHTGELFF. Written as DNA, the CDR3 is TGTGCCAGCAGTGAAAAGGCAGGCCACACCGGGGAGCTGTTTTTT.

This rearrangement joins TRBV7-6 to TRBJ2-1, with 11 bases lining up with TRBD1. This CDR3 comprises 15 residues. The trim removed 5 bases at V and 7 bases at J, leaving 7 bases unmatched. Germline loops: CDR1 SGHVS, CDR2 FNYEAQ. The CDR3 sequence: CASSLTGTGGNEQFF. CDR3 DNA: TGTGCCAGCAGCCTAACCGGGACAGGGGGAAATGAGCAGTTCTTC. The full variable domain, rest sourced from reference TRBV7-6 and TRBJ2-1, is GAGVSQSPRYKVTKRGQDVALRCDPISGHVSLYWYRQALGQGPEFLTYFNYEAQQDKSGLPNDRFSAERPEGSISTLTIQRTEQRDSAMYRCASSLTGTGGNEQFFGPGTRLTVL.

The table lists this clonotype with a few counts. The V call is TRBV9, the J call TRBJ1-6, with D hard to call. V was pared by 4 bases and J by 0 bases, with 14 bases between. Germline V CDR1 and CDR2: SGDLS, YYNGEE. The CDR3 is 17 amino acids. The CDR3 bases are TGTGCCAGCAGCCCCGAGGGCCAAAGCTCCTATAATTCACCCCTCCACTTT. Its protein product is CASSPEGQSSYNSPLHF.

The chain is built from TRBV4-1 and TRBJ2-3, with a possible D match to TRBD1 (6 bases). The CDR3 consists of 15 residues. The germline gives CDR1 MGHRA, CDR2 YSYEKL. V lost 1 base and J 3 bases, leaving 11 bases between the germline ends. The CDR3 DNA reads TGCGCCAGCAGCCAAGGGGCAGGGGAAACAGATACGCAGTATTTT. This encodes CASSQGAGETDTQYF.

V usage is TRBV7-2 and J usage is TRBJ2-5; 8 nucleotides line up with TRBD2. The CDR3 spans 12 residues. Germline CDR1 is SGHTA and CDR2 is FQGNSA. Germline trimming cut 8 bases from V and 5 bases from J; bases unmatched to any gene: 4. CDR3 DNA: TGTGCCAGCGAACTAGCGGCGGAGACCCAGTACTTC. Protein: CASELAAETQYF.

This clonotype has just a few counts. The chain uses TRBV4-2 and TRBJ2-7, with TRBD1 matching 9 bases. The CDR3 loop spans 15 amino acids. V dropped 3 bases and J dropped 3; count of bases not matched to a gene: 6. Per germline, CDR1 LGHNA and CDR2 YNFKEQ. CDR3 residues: CASSQGGQGGYEQYF. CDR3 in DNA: TGTGCCAGCAGCCAGGGGGGACAGGGTGGCTACGAGCAGTACTTC.